This is a list of T cell receptor beta chains from one sample in a study of blood T cell repertoires in COVID-19. The repertoire was sequenced with immunoSEQ multiplex PCR; TCRdb's copy has only in-frame clones and lacks some. The repertoire holds about 240,000 clones, with 85% to 90% as singletons. Sequencing was carried out using peripheral blood. These receptors originate from a woman in her sixties or seventies with active or convalescent COVID-19. The CDR3 runs from the conserved cysteine through the conserved F or W. D genes are given only for firm matches. A clone size is listed for some rows: how often the clone was seen (once, few, many), or a class if it is expanded.

d_gene,v_gene,abundance,j_gene,CDR3aa,CDR3nt
TRBD1,TRBV5-1,-,TRBJ1-2,CASSPIPGQASYGYTF,TGCGCCAGCAGCCCAATACCGGGACAGGCCTCCTATGGCTACACCTTC
-,TRBV9,-,TRBJ1-2,CASSAYPAGGQTTYGYTF,TGTGCCAGCAGCGCCTATCCCGCCGGGGGGCAGACCACCTATGGCTACACCTTC
-,TRBV25-1,-,TRBJ1-2,CASSGGGRGYGYTF,TGTGCCAGCAGTGGAGGGGGGAGGGGCTATGGCTACACCTTC
TRBD1,TRBV13,-,TRBJ2-7,CASSLRQGDYEQYF,TGTGCCAGCAGCTTGAGACAGGGGGACTACGAGCAGTACTTC
TRBD2,TRBV7-2,-,TRBJ2-1,CASSLGTSGDNEQFF,TGTGCCAGCAGCTTGGGGACTAGCGGGGACAATGAGCAGTTCTTC
-,TRBV11-2,once,TRBJ2-7,CASSLRGYEQYF,TGTGCCAGCAGCTTAAGGGGCTACGAGCAGTACTTC
-,TRBV7-6,-,TRBJ2-7,CASSQGGGSSYEQYF,TGTGCCAGCAGCCAAGGCGGGGGCAGCTCCTACGAGCAGTACTTC
-,TRBV2,-,TRBJ1-5,CASSERGGFGPQHF,TGTGCCAGCAGTGAGAGGGGAGGTTTTGGGCCCCAGCATTTT
-,TRBV4-1,few,TRBJ2-7,CASSQDPQTYFEQYF,TGCGCCAGCAGCCAAGATCCTCAGACATATTTTGAGCAGTACTTC
-,TRBV6-6,-,TRBJ2-7,CASSYPGQGRNEQYF,TGTGCCAGCAGTTACCCTGGGCAGGGGAGAAACGAGCAGTACTTC
TRBD2,TRBV7-2,-,TRBJ2-2,CASSSGLGGWELFF,TGTGCCAGCAGCTCTGGACTGGGGGGGTGGGAGCTGTTTTTT
TRBD1,TRBV19,-,TRBJ2-6,CASSHHFTGGDYSGANVLTF,TGTGCCAGTAGCCATCATTTCACAGGGGGTGACTACTCTGGGGCCAACGTCCTGACTTTC
-,TRBV5-8,-,TRBJ1-2,CASSFRGYGYTF,TGTGCCAGCAGCTTCCGGGGCTATGGCTACACCTTC
TRBD1,TRBV6-2/TRBV6-3,-,TRBJ1-2,CASSYSKGTGRNYGYTF,TGTGCCAGCAGTTACTCGAAAGGGACAGGGAGAAACTATGGCTACACCTTC
-,TRBV6-5,-,TRBJ1-1,CASSYSRGGGTEAFF,TGTGCCAGCAGTTACTCGAGGGGCGGAGGGACTGAAGCTTTCTTT
TRBD1,TRBV5-8,-,TRBJ2-6,CASSAGLGTASGANVLTF,TGTGCCAGCAGCGCGGGTCTTGGGACAGCCTCTGGGGCCAACGTCCTGACTTTC
TRBD1,TRBV4-3,-,TRBJ1-2,CASSPDRGRGYTF,TGCGCCAGCAGCCCTGACAGGGGGCGAGGCTACACCTTC
TRBD1,TRBV9,-,TRBJ1-6,CASSAPRDRGLSYNSPLHF,TGTGCCAGCAGCGCGCCCCGGGACAGGGGGCTTTCCTATAATTCACCCCTCCACTTT
-,TRBV7-9,-,TRBJ1-1,CASSLEGSGITEAFF,TGTGCCAGCAGCTTAGAAGGATCGGGAATCACTGAAGCTTTCTTT
TRBD1,TRBV19,few,TRBJ1-3,CASSLEGALSGNTIYF,TGTGCCAGTAGTTTAGAGGGGGCACTATCTGGAAACACCATATATTTT
TRBD1,TRBV2,-,TRBJ2-2,CASIKQGNGELFF,TGTGCCAGCATCAAACAGGGGAACGGGGAGCTGTTTTTT
-,TRBV12-3/TRBV12-4,-,TRBJ1-1,CASRSTGGAFF,TGTGCCAGCAGGTCAACCGGCGGGGCTTTCTTT
TRBD1,TRBV24-1,-,TRBJ2-7,CATSDTVQGARGEQYF,TGTGCCACCAGTGATACCGTACAGGGGGCAAGGGGCGAGCAGTACTTC
TRBD1,TRBV5-5,-,TRBJ1-2,CASSLAWGQHNYGYTF,TGTGCCAGCAGCTTGGCCTGGGGACAGCATAACTATGGCTACACCTTC
TRBD1,TRBV28,-,TRBJ1-5,CASSGGQGQSKPQHF,TGTGCCAGCAGCGGGGGACAGGGACAATCGAAGCCCCAGCATTTT
-,TRBV10-3,-,TRBJ1-1,CAISSGADTEAFF,TGTGCCATCAGTTCAGGGGCAGATACTGAAGCTTTCTTT
-,TRBV3-1/TRBV3-2,-,TRBJ2-7,CASSQARDNSYEQYF,TGTGCCAGCAGCCAAGCAAGGGACAACTCCTACGAGCAGTACTTC
-,TRBV12-3/TRBV12-4,-,TRBJ1-1,CASSWAGITEAFF,TGTGCCAGCAGTTGGGCAGGGATCACTGAAGCTTTCTTT
-,TRBV6-2/TRBV6-3,-,TRBJ1-2,CASSTPYGADYGYTF,TGTGCCAGCAGTACCCCCTATGGAGCAGACTATGGCTACACCTTC
-,TRBV11-2,-,TRBJ2-7,CASSLDGTLYEQYF,TGTGCCAGCAGCTTAGACGGTACCCTCTACGAGCAGTACTTC
-,TRBV19,-,TRBJ1-1,CASSTRRILEPNTEAFF,TGTGCCAGTAGTACGAGGAGGATATTGGAGCCTAACACTGAAGCTTTCTTT
-,TRBV5-6,-,TRBJ1-2,CASSQDSSNYGYTF,TGTGCCAGCAGCCAGGACTCTTCTAACTATGGCTACACCTTC
-,TRBV18,once,TRBJ2-5,CASSPPWAVETQYF,TGTGCCAGCTCACCCCCCTGGGCCGTAGAGACCCAGTACTTC
TRBD1,TRBV6-6,once,TRBJ1-2,CASRSTGEVDTF,TGTGCCAGCAGGTCGACAGGGGAAGTGGACACCTTC
TRBD2,TRBV4-1,-,TRBJ2-7,CASSPGGLAGGREQYF,TGCGCCAGCAGCCCAGGTGGATTAGCGGGGGGGCGAGAGCAGTACTTC
-,TRBV27,-,TRBJ1-3,CASSPRWSGASGNTIYF,TGTGCCAGCAGCCCTAGGTGGAGCGGTGCCTCTGGAAACACCATATATTTT
-,TRBV7-9,-,TRBJ1-5,CASSLLADQPQHF,TGTGCCAGCAGCCTACTTGCTGATCAGCCCCAGCATTTT
TRBD2,TRBV4-1,-,TRBJ2-1,CASSQDWGLGAYNEQFF,TGCGCCAGCAGCCAAGATTGGGGACTAGGCGCCTACAATGAGCAGTTCTTC